This T cell receptor beta chain was profiled in a study of CD8 T cells in ankylosing spondylitis (dated by TCRdb to the late 2010s). About the study as a whole: The study set out to find disease-linked TCR variants by profiling T cell receptor beta repertoires in ankylosing spondylitis patients and healthy donors. In total, the full study cohort was made up of 108 healthy donors and 25 to 30 ankylosing spondylitis patients. Samples of peripheral blood were taken, and for ankylosing spondylitis patients, synovial fluid was collected as well. Summary of the overall study and its limitations: Some motif variants were previously reported in synovial fluid and blood of reactive arthritis patients, suggesting common disease-initiation mechanisms. A TCR beta motif made up of 7 to 9 highly homologous amino acid variants appeared to be characteristic of blood from ankylosing spondylitis patients. Significant enrichment of the disease-linked clones was reported in matched synovial fluid samples from ankylosing spondylitis patients. A CD8+ phenotype was shown by the disease-linked clones, which were found at relatively low frequencies in peripheral blood.

The data were produced on an Illumina HiSeq 2500. TCR beta libraries were prepared by quantitative 5'-RACE with molecular barcodes. The authors processed their data as follows. A new computational method, built on a probabilistic model of VDJ rearrangement, was used to identify disease-linked TCR variants. TCRdb redid the processing of the public reads, applying fastp at Q25 and MiXCR, and retained in-frame beta chains. Each entry merges the rows of one CDR3 protein and shows their most common DNA and genes. The V and J calls shown here were made by TCRdb, not taken from the authors' results. The sample table holds approximately 300,000 distinct CDR3 sequences, of which 15% to 25% were seen once. In total, the top ten clones hold less than 9% of the sample. The CDR3 has 14 amino acids, counting the end cysteine and phenylalanine. The read is trimmed to its CDR3 DNA, 42 bases read in frame from base 1. V and J are truncated by 3 bases and 0 bases respectively, leaving an intervening sequence of 9 bases. The germline V gene sets CDR1 to SGHDT and CDR2 to YYEEEE.

As to this clonotype: Its antigen target is currently unknown. Base qualities are not recorded, but no much larger clone differs from it by a single base.

The material sequenced was blood, either unsorted or a sorted T cell fraction (not recorded which). This sequence was found in a male donor with ankylosing spondylitis or in good health (not recorded which). The rearrangement joined TRBV5-6 to TRBJ2-5; the D match is possibly TRBD1 or TRBD2, with 5 bases aligned in each. The sequenced DNA is TGTGCCAGCAGCTATGGGACGTACCAAGAGACCCAGTACTTC. Its protein reads: CASSYGTYQETQYF.